This is a list of T cell receptor beta chains from one sample in a study of T cells in Graves' hyperthyroidism and ophthalmopathy. One entry per CDR3 protein, called by TCRdb with MiXCR from the multiplex PCR reads. The sample contains around 800,000 distinct CDR3 sequences, approximately 40% of which appear only once. The sample consisted of blood. These receptors originate from a man aged 18 to 30 with Graves' hyperthyroidism. CDR3s include the opening cysteine and the closing phenylalanine or tryptophan. D genes are given only for firm matches. Only some rows state a clone size, as once, few, many or a class for expanded clones.

cdr3_aa clone_size v_call d_call
CAIGAERGNQPQHF - TRBV10-3 -
CASSLSNEVGEEQYF - TRBV7-3 -
CASSLVGGRRPEAFF few TRBV12-3/TRBV12-4 -
CASSFRGSAANVLTF - TRBV10-3 -
CSGSGGAYEQYF many TRBV20-1 TRBD2
CATSDRTSGSTDTQYF - TRBV24-1 TRBD2
CASGPMDERNYGYTF once TRBV9 -
CASSLGTYAQPQHF many TRBV7-7 -
CASSSLIMNTEAFF - TRBV7-2 -
CASSYSGQYTEAFF once TRBV6-5 -
CASSLEGQLYGYTF few TRBV12-3/TRBV12-4 -
CASSPRPGTDEQYF few TRBV7-9 -
CASSQTVSGGSGANVLTF - TRBV4-1 TRBD2
CASSLGGQVNTEAFF many TRBV5-1 -
CASSQVAGYEQYF - TRBV14 -
CASSLAGGELETQYF many TRBV7-8 TRBD2
CATEDTGGLYEQYF - TRBV24-1 TRBD1
CASSYWTSGGYEQYF - TRBV6-5 TRBD2
CASSLGDQNTGELFF - TRBV7-9 -
CASSLGPDGYEQYF - TRBV7-2 -
CASSLGVRGRGNQPQHF - TRBV12-3/TRBV12-4 -
CASKPSGLGNTEAFF - TRBV7-2 -
CSARDRSNTEAFF many TRBV20-1 -
CASMPGQGLNTGELFF - TRBV19 TRBD1
CASSLMGSSSYEQYF - TRBV11-1 -
CASSRGTNTDEQYF - TRBV5-1 -
CASSNDRNSPLHF - TRBV19 -
CASSFTAGLAVQETQYF few TRBV7-9 -
CASSVGDPGETQYF few TRBV9 -
CASSQLLGELGETQYF - TRBV2 -
CSARLEGETQYF many TRBV20-1 -
CASSESGTGNEKLFF - TRBV7-2 TRBD1
CASRPTGELDEQYF few TRBV7-9 TRBD1
CSVEVGLPYEQYF many TRBV29-1 -
CSAARDRGHEQYF many TRBV20-1 TRBD1
CASRVCLGSNEQYF - TRBV5-1 -
CASSDRGGYEQYF many TRBV25-1 -
CASSSGTTGNTIYF many TRBV7-2 -
CASSLTPGEAFF - TRBV7-9 -
CSVGGLATNEKLFF many TRBV29-1 -
CSVGGTGNTIYF - TRBV29-1 -
CATSEDRITGELFF - TRBV24-1 -
CASSLTLPAGYYGYTF few TRBV12-3/TRBV12-4 -
CSARDPGLSYGYTF - TRBV20-1 -
CASTPVEGAQHF few TRBV19 -
CASSPGLAGYQETQYF few TRBV7-2 TRBD2
CASSARGTGNTIYF few TRBV7-9 -
CASSLVEYTEAFF many TRBV7-9 -
CASSGGLAGGEQYF - TRBV9 TRBD2